One sample yielded the 3 T cell receptor beta chains listed below, sequenced in a study of shared clonotypes between healthy human individuals. This table comes from immunoSEQ multiplex PCR, and its TCRdb copy is limited to in-frame clones, with some not included. Counted here are roughly 2,300,000 clones, about nine tenths occurring once; the ten biggest clones make up 0.3% to 0.45%. Sequences were obtained from naive CD4+ T cells from PBMCs. This sample's subset: CD45RA+ positively selected. The receptors originated from a man aged 18 to 29 in good health. Some clones in this sample may be carry-over from other donors' samples.

The chain is built from TRBV9 and TRBJ2-2; D not certain. Trimming took 3 bases from V and 8 from J, leaving 11 bases between them. CDR1 and CDR2 from the germline V gene are SGDLS and YYNGEE. This CDR3 is built from 13 residues. Written as DNA, the CDR3 is TGTGCCAGCAGCGGGATATCGTGGGGGGAGCTGTTTTTT. Encoded protein: CASSGISWGELFF.

This chain connects TRBV7-3 to TRBJ2-2, with 8 nucleotides matching TRBD2. This CDR3 is built from 16 residues. Germline V gene data show CDR1 as SGHTA and CDR2 as FQGTGA. With V trimmed by 2 bases and J by 5 bases, 7 bases remained unmatched. CDR3 residues: CASSLLPAGETGELFF. The CDR3 nucleotides read TGTGCCAGCAGCTTACTCCCAGCGGGGGAGACCGGGGAGCTGTTTTTT.

CDR3 sequence (DNA): TGTGCCAGCAGGCGGACAGCCATCCGGGGGACCCAGTACTTC. Protein sequence: CASRRTAIRGTQYF. The chain is built from TRBV2 and TRBJ2-5, with D possibly TRBD1 on 6 matching bases. With 6 bases removed from V and 7 bases from J, the gap between germline ends came to 18 bases. Germline V lookup: CDR1 SNHLY, CDR2 FYNNEI. This CDR3 contains 14 residues.